This T cell receptor beta chain is from a study of blood T cell repertoires in COVID-19. The method was immunoSEQ multiplex PCR; TCRdb's version includes in-frame clones alone and lacks a portion of them. The table lists 200,000 to 300,000 clones, around nine tenths of them singletons. This CDR3 is 14 amino acids long. CDR1 is LNHDA, CDR2 SQIVND, per germline (reference sequence). V lost 5 bases and J 3 bases, leaving 10 bases between the germline ends. Enrollees, 18 to 89 years old, lived in 24 US areas. Source material: PBMCs or T cells enriched from blood (not recorded which). This receptor was obtained from a woman aged 30 to 39 who had recovered from COVID-19. The V call is TRBV19, the J call TRBJ2-2; D is uncertain. The CDR3 DNA is TGTGCCAGTAGTCCCCATCCGGACACCGGGGAGCTGTTTTTT. It specifies CASSPHPDTGELFF. The variable domain in full, completed from reference TRBV19 and TRBJ2-2, reads DGGITQSPKYLFRKEGQNVTLSCEQNLNHDAMYWYRQDPGQGLRLIYYSQIVNDFQKGDIAEGYSVSREKKESFPLTVTSAQKNPTAFYLCASSPHPDTGELFFGEGSRLTVL.